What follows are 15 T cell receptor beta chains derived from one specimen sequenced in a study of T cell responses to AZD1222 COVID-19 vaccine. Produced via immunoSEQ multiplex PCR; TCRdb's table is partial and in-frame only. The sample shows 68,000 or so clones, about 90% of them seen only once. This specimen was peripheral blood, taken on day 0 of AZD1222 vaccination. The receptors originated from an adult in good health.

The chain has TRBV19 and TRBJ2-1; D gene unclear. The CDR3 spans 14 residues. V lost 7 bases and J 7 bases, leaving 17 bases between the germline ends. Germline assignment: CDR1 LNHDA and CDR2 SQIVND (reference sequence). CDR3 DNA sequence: TGTGCCAGTACCTCTAGGTCGGTGATGAATGAGCAGTTCTTC. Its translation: CASTSRSVMNEQFF.

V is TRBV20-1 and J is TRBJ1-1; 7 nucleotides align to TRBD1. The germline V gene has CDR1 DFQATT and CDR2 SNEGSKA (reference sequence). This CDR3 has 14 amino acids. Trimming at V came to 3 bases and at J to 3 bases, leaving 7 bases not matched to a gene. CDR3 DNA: TGCAGTGCTAGTCGCGACAGGGTAGACACTGAAGCTTTCTTT. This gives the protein CSASRDRVDTEAFF.

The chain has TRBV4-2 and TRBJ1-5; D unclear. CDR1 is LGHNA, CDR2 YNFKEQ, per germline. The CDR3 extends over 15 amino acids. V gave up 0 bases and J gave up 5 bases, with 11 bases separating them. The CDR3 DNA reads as TGTGCCAGCAGCCAAGATCGGCTGCGAGATCAGCCCCAGCATTTT. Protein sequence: CASSQDRLRDQPQHF.

Here the CDR3 reads CASSYSGQMNTEAFF. The CDR3 nucleotides are TGTGCCAGCAGTTACTCTGGGCAGATGAACACTGAAGCTTTCTTT. This chain links TRBV6-5 with TRBJ1-1; D unresolved. The CDR3 covers 15 residues. The germline gives CDR1 MNHEY, CDR2 SVGAGI. The V end was cut by 0 bases, the J end by 0 bases, with 8 bases between.

CDR3 sequence (DNA): TGCGCCAGCAGCCGCGGGGGCCAGGGGCAGGGCGGGGAGCTGTTTTTT. Translating it yields CASSRGGQGQGGELFF. J is TRBJ2-2 and V is TRBV5-1; D is perhaps TRBD2 (7 bases). CDR3 length: 16 residues. The ends were cut back, 4 bases at V and 7 bases at J, with 20 bases in the middle. CDR1 and CDR2 (germline): SGHRS, YFSETQ.

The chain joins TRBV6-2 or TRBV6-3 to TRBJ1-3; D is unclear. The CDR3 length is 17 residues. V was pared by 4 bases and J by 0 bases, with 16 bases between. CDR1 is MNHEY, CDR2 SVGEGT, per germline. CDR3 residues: CASSFFPGPDSGNTIYF. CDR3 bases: TGTGCCAGCAGTTTTTTCCCGGGCCCTGACTCTGGAAACACCATATATTTT.

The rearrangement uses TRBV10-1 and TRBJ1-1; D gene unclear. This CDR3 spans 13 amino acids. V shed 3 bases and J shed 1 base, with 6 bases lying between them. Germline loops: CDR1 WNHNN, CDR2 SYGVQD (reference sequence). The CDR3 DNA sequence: TGCGCCAGCAGTGAACGCTGGAACACTGAAGCTTTCTTT. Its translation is CASSERWNTEAFF.

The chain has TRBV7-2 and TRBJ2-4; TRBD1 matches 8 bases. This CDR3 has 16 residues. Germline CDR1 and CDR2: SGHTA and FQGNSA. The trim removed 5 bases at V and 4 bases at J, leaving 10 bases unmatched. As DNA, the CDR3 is TGTGCCAGCAGCCCACAGCCCGGGACAGGAAAAAACATTCAGTACTTC. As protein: CASSPQPGTGKNIQYF.

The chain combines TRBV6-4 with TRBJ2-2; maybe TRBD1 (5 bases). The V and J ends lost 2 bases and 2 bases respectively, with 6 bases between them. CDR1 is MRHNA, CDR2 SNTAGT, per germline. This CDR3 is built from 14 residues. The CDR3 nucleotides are TGTGCCAGCAGTGACAGGGGCAACACCGGGGAGCTGTTTTTT. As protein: CASSDRGNTGELFF.

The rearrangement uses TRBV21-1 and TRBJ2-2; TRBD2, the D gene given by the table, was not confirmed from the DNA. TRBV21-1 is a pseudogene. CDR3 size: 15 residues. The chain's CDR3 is CASASEREEIGELFF. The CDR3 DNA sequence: TGTGCCAGCGCGAGTGAGCGGGAGGAGATCGGGGAGCTGTTTTTT.

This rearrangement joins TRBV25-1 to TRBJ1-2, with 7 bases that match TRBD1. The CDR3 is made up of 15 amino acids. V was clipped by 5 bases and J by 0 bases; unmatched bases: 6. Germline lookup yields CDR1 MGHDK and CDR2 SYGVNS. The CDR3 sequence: CASSPRTGPNYGYTF. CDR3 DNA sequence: TGTGCCAGCAGTCCGCGGACAGGCCCTAACTATGGCTACACCTTC.

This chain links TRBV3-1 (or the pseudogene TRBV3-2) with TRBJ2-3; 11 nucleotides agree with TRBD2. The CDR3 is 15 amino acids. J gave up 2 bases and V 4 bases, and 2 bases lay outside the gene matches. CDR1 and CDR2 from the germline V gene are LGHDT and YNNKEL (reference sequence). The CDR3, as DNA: TGTGCCAGCAGCCTACTAGCGGGGGACACAGATACGCAGTATTTT. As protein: CASSLLAGDTDTQYF.

CDR3 residues: CASRLLGPRRNSPLHF. The CDR3 nucleotides read TGTGCCAGCAGATTACTGGGCCCTAGGAGAAATTCACCCCTCCACTTT. The chain uses TRBV27 and TRBJ1-6, with D unresolved. Per germline, CDR1 MNHEY and CDR2 SMNVEV (reference sequence). The CDR3 length is 16 residues. V lost 6 bases and J lost 7, with 19 bases in between.

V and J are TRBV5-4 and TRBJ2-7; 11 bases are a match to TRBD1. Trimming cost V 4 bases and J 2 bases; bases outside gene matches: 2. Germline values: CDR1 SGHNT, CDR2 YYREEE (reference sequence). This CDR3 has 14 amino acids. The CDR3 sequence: CASSPDRGPYEQYF. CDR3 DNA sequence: TGTGCCAGCAGCCCGGACAGGGGGCCCTACGAGCAGTACTTC.

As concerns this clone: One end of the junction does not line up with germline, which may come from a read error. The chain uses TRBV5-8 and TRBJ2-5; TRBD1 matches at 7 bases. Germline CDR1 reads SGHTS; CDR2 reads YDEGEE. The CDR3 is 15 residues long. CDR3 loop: CASSLAEGAWETQYF. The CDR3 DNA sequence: TGTGCCAGCAGTTTGGCTGAGGGGGCATGGGAGACCCAGTACTTC.